These 27 T cell receptor beta chains were sequenced from one sample in a study of T cells in Graves' hyperthyroidism and ophthalmopathy. From RNA transcripts, TCR beta CDR3 regions were amplified. RT-PCR in the first round (using the HTBI primer set) targeted the TCR CDR3. MiXCR was run by TCRdb on the multiplex PCR reads, yielding one entry per CDR3 protein. The sample yields 200,000 to 250,000 distinct CDR3 sequences, around 26% seen once. The sequencing input was blood. These receptors all stem from a woman in her forties with Graves' ophthalmopathy.

This clonotype was seen repeatedly, ten times or more. Here the CDR3 DNA reads TGTGCCAGCAGTCTCCGGGACAGGATCTACGAGCAGTACTTC. This codes for CASSLRDRIYEQYF. The rearrangement joins TRBV27 to TRBJ2-7, with 8 bases lining up with TRBD1. Germline loops: CDR1 MNHEY, CDR2 SMNVEV (reference sequence). This CDR3 region has 14 residues. V dropped 5 bases and J dropped 3; count of bases not matched to a gene: 6.

This clonotype was recorded many times. V and J are TRBV18 and TRBJ2-7; D is undetermined. This CDR3 has 14 amino acids. Trimming removed 2 bases from V and 2 bases from J, with 10 bases in between. Per the germline V gene, CDR1 is KGHSH and CDR2 is LQKENI. CDR3 DNA sequence: TGTGCCAGCTCACCAATTGCCGAGACCTACGAGCAGTACTTC. Amino acid sequence: CASSPIAETYEQYF.

Of note for this clonotype: This sequence may be a read error, since a much larger clone differs from it by one base. The chain is built from TRBV19 and TRBJ2-7; TRBD2 aligns across 9 bases. CDR1 is LNHDA and CDR2 is SQIVND in the germline V gene (reference sequence). The CDR3 loop spans 14 amino acids. The V gene end was trimmed by 3 bases and the J gene end by 6 bases; junction bases not matched to a gene: 6. The CDR3 is CASSMLAGSGEQYF. CDR3 DNA: TGTGCCAGTAGTATGCTAGCGGGATCAGGCGAGCAGTACTTC.

Ten or more counts support this clonotype. This CDR3 reads CASSFRGTEAFF. The CDR3 coding sequence is TGTGCCAGCAGTTTCAGGGGCACTGAAGCTTTCTTT. The chain employs TRBV12-3 or TRBV12-4 and TRBJ1-1; TRBD1 might be the D (6 bases). This CDR3 spans 12 amino acids. V shed 3 bases and J shed 4 bases, with 6 bases lying between them.

This clonotype was found a few times. V and J are TRBV6-1 and TRBJ1-1; D is possibly TRBD1 (5 bases). This CDR3 is built from 15 residues. The V and J ends lost 7 bases and 0 bases respectively, with 15 bases between them. Germline V lookup: CDR1 MNHNS, CDR2 SASEGT. CDR3 protein: CASTLGRVMNTEAFF. CDR3 sequence (DNA): TGTGCCAGCACACTGGGCAGGGTAATGAACACTGAAGCTTTCTTT.

There are many counts of this clonotype. The chain employs TRBV13 and TRBJ2-7; maybe TRBD2 (6 bases). The CDR3 spans 18 residues. The V and J ends lost 2 bases and 2 bases respectively, with 22 bases between them. Per germline, CDR1 PRHDT and CDR2 FYEKMQ (reference sequence). The CDR3 DNA reads as TGTGCCAGCAGCTTAAGGAGGCGGGGCGGGACCCCTACCTACGAGCAGTACTTC. This codes for CASSLRRRGGTPTYEQYF.

This clonotype was detected many times. This chain links TRBV28 with TRBJ1-2; 9 nucleotides line up with TRBD1. The junction had 4 bases not matched to a gene; V was cut back by 6 bases and J by 2 bases. Germline assignment: CDR1 MDHEN and CDR2 SYDVKM. This CDR3 spans 14 amino acids. CDR3 residues: CASRYTGGNYGYTF. The CDR3 nucleotides read TGTGCCAGCAGGTACACAGGGGGCAACTATGGCTACACCTTC.

The sample holds a few counts of this clonotype. No conserved phenylalanine or tryptophan ends this CDR3, so it is likely a read error. The DNA is left out, because the CDR3 cannot be placed on it with certainty; the CDR3 is given as TCRdb lists it. The J gene is TRBJ2-7, the V gene TRBV6-1. The CDR3 contains 8 residues when both ends are counted. Germline lookup yields CDR1 MNHNS and CDR2 SASEGT. CDR3 sequence: CASSEIPS.

DNA of the CDR3: TGTGCCAGCAGCTTAGAACAGTATAGCAATCAGCCCCAGCATTTT. Translating it yields CASSLEQYSNQPQHF. The chain is built from TRBV11-2 and TRBJ1-5; D is unresolved. This CDR3 has 15 residues. Germline V gives CDR1 SGHAT, CDR2 FQNNGV. V was clipped by 0 bases and J by 0 bases, with 6 bases between them.

In this sample, this clonotype turned up many times. V gene TRBV12-3 or TRBV12-4 combines with J gene TRBJ2-4; TRBD1 matches 9 bases. The ends lost 5 bases at V and 8 bases at J; junction bases unmatched: 7. CDR3 size: 14 residues. The CDR3 sequence: CASSRDRVFYIQYF. CDR3 sequence (DNA): TGTGCCAGCAGTCGGGACAGGGTTTTTTACATTCAGTACTTC.

There are many counts of this clonotype. The gene calls are TRBV28 and TRBJ1-2, with 10 bases matching TRBD1. With 2 bases clipped from V and 3 bases from J, the junction kept 6 bases outside the gene matches. The CDR3 extends over 16 amino acids. Germline CDR1 MDHEN, CDR2 SYDVKM. The CDR3 loop reads CASSLVWTGGDYGYTF. In DNA, the CDR3 is TGTGCCAGCAGTTTAGTCTGGACAGGGGGGGACTATGGCTACACCTTC.

This clonotype was seen at least ten times. The chain combines TRBV4-1 with TRBJ1-1; D call uncertain. The germline V gene has CDR1 MGHRA and CDR2 YSYEKL. The CDR3 spans 17 residues. V gave up 0 bases and J gave up 0 bases, with 14 bases separating them. CDR3 loop: CASSQEGVRSMNTEAFF. In DNA form, the CDR3 reads TGCGCCAGCAGCCAAGAAGGTGTGAGGTCCATGAACACTGAAGCTTTCTTT.

This clonotype was counted many times. The chain has TRBV27 and TRBJ1-1; D remains unclear. The V end was cut by 2 bases, the J end by 6 bases, with 10 bases between. The length of the CDR3 is 13 residues. Germline V CDR1 and CDR2: MNHEY, SMNVEV (reference sequence). The CDR3 is CASSLGQRAEAFF. The DNA for the CDR3 is TGTGCCAGCAGTTTAGGGCAGAGGGCTGAAGCTTTCTTT.

The chain is built from TRBV5-1 and TRBJ2-3, with 14 bases fitting TRBD2. Germline loops: CDR1 SGHRS, CDR2 YFSETQ. V dropped 4 bases and J dropped 4; count of bases not matched to a gene: 2. There are 15 residues in the CDR3. CDR3 coding DNA: TGCGCCAGCAGCAGGGGACTAGCGGGAGCAGATACGCAGTATTTT. The encoded protein is CASSRGLAGADTQYF.

V usage is TRBV5-1 and J usage is TRBJ1-5, with D tentatively TRBD1 (5 bases). The germline V gene has CDR1 SGHRS and CDR2 YFSETQ. The length of the CDR3 is 15 residues. Trimming stripped 0 bases from V and 4 bases from J, with 11 bases between. DNA of the CDR3: TGCGCCAGCAGCTTGGGTCAGGGTAGGAATCAGCCCCAGCATTTT. The encoded protein is CASSLGQGRNQPQHF.

The chain has TRBV20-1 and TRBJ1-1; D possibly corresponds to TRBD1 (6 bases). Trimming took off 1 base at V and 1 base at J, with 22 bases between the two ends. CDR3 length: 18 residues. Germline assignment: CDR1 DFQATT and CDR2 SNEGSKA (reference sequence). CDR3 protein: CSARVGLRQGMENTEAFF. CDR3 nucleotides: TGCAGTGCTAGAGTCGGTTTGCGGCAGGGGATGGAGAACACTGAAGCTTTCTTT.

There are a few counts of this clonotype. The chain joins TRBV4-1 to TRBJ2-7; D is unresolved. The CDR3 sequence is 15 residues long. Looked up from germline, CDR1 is MGHRA and CDR2 is YSYEKL. Trimming took 0 bases from V and 3 from J, leaving 12 bases between them. The CDR3 loop is CASSQEAANYYEQYF. The CDR3 DNA reads TGCGCCAGCAGCCAAGAGGCAGCCAATTACTACGAGCAGTACTTC.

This sequence joins TRBV28 and TRBJ2-5, with D possibly TRBD1 on 6 matching bases. Deletions cut 6 bases from V and 5 bases from J, with 16 bases between. CDR1 MDHEN and CDR2 SYDVKM come from the germline V gene. The CDR3 consists of 14 residues. The CDR3 loop reads CASREGWGLETQYF. The CDR3 bases are TGTGCCAGCAGGGAAGGATGGGGGCTGGAGACCCAGTACTTC.

The rearrangement joins TRBV19 to TRBJ2-7; unclear D gene. V lost 1 base and J 3 bases, leaving 10 bases between the germline ends. Germline CDR1 reads LNHDA; CDR2 reads SQIVND (reference sequence). This CDR3 has 14 residues. CDR3 in amino acids: CASSIGWSNYEQYF. CDR3 DNA sequence: TGTGCCAGTAGTATAGGTTGGTCGAACTACGAGCAGTACTTC.

V and J are TRBV12-3 or TRBV12-4 and TRBJ1-1; the match to TRBD1 covers 7 bases. This CDR3 spans 12 amino acids. With V trimmed by 5 bases and J by 10 bases, 7 bases remained unmatched. The CDR3 loop is CASSKTGETAFF. The CDR3 nucleotides are TGTGCCAGCAGTAAAACAGGGGAAACAGCTTTCTTT.

In this sample, this clonotype turned up many times. This sequence joins TRBV28 and TRBJ2-7; 9 nucleotides align to TRBD2. After removal of 2 bases from V and 6 bases from J, the junction contained 11 bases not matched to a gene. Germline V gene data show CDR1 as MDHEN and CDR2 as SYDVKM. This CDR3 is 16 amino acids long. The CDR3, as DNA: TGTGCCAGCAGTTTAGTGGCTAGCGGGATCCCCTCCGAGCAGTACTTC. Translated, it gives CASSLVASGIPSEQYF.

This chain connects TRBV29-1 to TRBJ1-2; D remains ambiguous. The CDR3 contains 12 residues. Germline assignment: CDR1 SQVTM and CDR2 ANQGSEA. The V and J ends lost 3 bases and 3 bases respectively, with 8 bases between them. CDR3 DNA sequence: TGCAGCGTTGATAAGGGCTACTATGGCTACACCTTC. Its protein product is CSVDKGYYGYTF.

This clonotype was seen repeatedly, ten times or more. The chain employs TRBV11-1 and TRBJ2-5, with 8 nucleotides matching TRBD1. V lost 3 bases to trimming and J lost 2 bases; unmatched junction nucleotides: 5. CDR1 SGHAT and CDR2 FQDESV come from the germline V gene (reference sequence). This CDR3 comprises 15 residues. The CDR3 bases are TGTGCCAGCAGCTTCCATGGGACAGGACAAGAGACCCAGTACTTC. Translation gives CASSFHGTGQETQYF. Using reference TRBV11-1 and TRBJ2-5 for the parts outside the CDR3, the full variable domain is EAEVAQSPRYKITEKSQAVAFWCDPISGHATLYWYRQILGQGPELLVQFQDESVVDDSQLPKDRFSAERLKGVDSTLKIQPAELGDSAMYLCASSFHGTGQETQYFGPGTRLLVL.

This clonotype occurred many times. The chain combines TRBV28 with TRBJ2-7; 9 bases match TRBD2. Trimming removed 4 bases from V and 2 bases from J; junction bases left unmatched: 9. Germline loops: CDR1 MDHEN, CDR2 SYDVKM. There are 16 residues in the CDR3. CDR3 nucleotide sequence: TGTGCCAGCAGTTACTCCGGCGGGAGGGCTACCTACGAGCAGTACTTC. It translates to CASSYSGGRATYEQYF.

This clonotype has a count of ten or more. The rearrangement joins TRBV18 to TRBJ2-5; D remains unclear. Trimming took 1 base from V and 2 from J, leaving 8 bases between them. Germline V gene lookup returns CDR1 KGHSH and CDR2 LQKENI. CDR3 length: 14 residues. CDR3 residues: CASSPRGQQETQYF. In DNA, the CDR3 is TGTGCCAGCTCACCACGGGGTCAGCAAGAGACCCAGTACTTC.

This clonotype has at least ten counts. This sequence joins TRBV12-3 or TRBV12-4 and TRBJ1-1; 7 bases match TRBD1. The V segment lost 4 bases and the J segment 9 bases; nucleotides outside the gene matches: 14. The CDR3 totals 15 residues. The CDR3: CASSSVEGARAKAFF. For the CDR3, the DNA is TGTGCCAGCAGTTCGGTGGAGGGGGCGCGGGCCAAAGCTTTCTTT.

This clonotype was counted a few times. V and J are TRBV15 and TRBJ2-2; a weak D match, TRBD1 (6 bases). Looked up from germline, CDR1 is LNHNV and CDR2 is YYDKDF (reference sequence). Trimming took off 5 bases at V and 2 bases at J, with 12 bases between the two ends. The CDR3 is made up of 15 amino acids. The CDR3 reads CATSPDGTNTGELFF. The CDR3 bases are TGTGCCACCAGCCCCGACGGGACAAACACCGGGGAGCTGTTTTTT.